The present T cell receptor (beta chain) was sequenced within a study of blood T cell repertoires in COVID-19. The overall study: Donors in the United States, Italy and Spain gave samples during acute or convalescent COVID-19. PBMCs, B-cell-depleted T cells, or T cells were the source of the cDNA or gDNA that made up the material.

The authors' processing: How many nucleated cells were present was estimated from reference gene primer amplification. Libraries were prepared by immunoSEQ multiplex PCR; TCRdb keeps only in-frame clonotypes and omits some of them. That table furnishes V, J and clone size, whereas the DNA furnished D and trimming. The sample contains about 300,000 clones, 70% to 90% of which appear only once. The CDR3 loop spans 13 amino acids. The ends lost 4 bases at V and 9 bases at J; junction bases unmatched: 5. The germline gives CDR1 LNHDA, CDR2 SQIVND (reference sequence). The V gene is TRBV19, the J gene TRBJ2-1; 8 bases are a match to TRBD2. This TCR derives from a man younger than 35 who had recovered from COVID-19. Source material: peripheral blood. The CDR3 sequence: CASSTGGPGEQFF. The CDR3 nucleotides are TGTGCCAGTAGTACGGGAGGGCCAGGTGAGCAGTTCTTC.